A single sample gave rise to the 17 T cell receptor beta chains below, sequenced in a study of T-cell memory formation after mild COVID-19. TCRdb independently ran MiXCR on the 5' RACE reads; one entry per CDR3 protein. There are 550,000 to 600,000 distinct CDR3 sequences in the sample; roughly 17% occur only once, and 8.1% lies in the top ten. Sequenced material: PBMCs or a T cell subset sorted from them (not recorded which). The receptors originated from an adult woman who had mild COVID-19 (a few samples of this study predate the infection). Cell type and time point are not known.

This clonotype was observed a few times. J is TRBJ2-7 and V is TRBV7-2; 7 bases agree with TRBD2. The V segment lost 7 bases and the J segment 6 bases; nucleotides outside the gene matches: 9. Germline values: CDR1 SGHTA, CDR2 FQGNSA. The CDR3 covers 13 residues. CDR3 nucleotides: TGTGCCAGCATGCGGCGGGGGTTGGGCGAGCAGTACTTC. As protein: CASMRRGLGEQYF.

In its sample, this clonotype was seen many times. Here the CDR3 DNA reads TGTGCCAGCAGCCTCCGTTCAGGGGACACCGGGGAGCTGTTTTTT. The encoded protein is CASSLRSGDTGELFF. The genes are TRBV7-9 and TRBJ2-2; TRBD1 might be the D (6 bases). Trimming shortened V by 5 bases and J by 3 bases, and 13 bases separated the two germline ends. The CDR3 runs 15 residues. Germline V lookup: CDR1 SEHNR, CDR2 FQNEAQ (reference sequence).

This clonotype was recorded at least ten times. V gene TRBV12-3 or TRBV12-4 combines with J gene TRBJ2-1, with 12 bases aligning to TRBD1. CDR3 length equals 15 residues. V lost 7 bases and J lost 10; bases outside the gene matches: 11. DNA of the CDR3: TGTGCCAGCACTCTTCCGGGACAGGGGGCGTGGGAGCAGTTCTTC. It is translated as CASTLPGQGAWEQFF.

The J gene is TRBJ1-1, the V gene TRBV5-1; 7 bases map to TRBD1. The J segment lost 1 base and the V segment lost 2 bases, leaving 5 bases of the junction unmatched. CDR1 is SGHRS and CDR2 is YFSETQ in the germline V gene. The CDR3 sequence is 15 residues long. CDR3 loop: CASSFRGDRNTEAFF. CDR3 in DNA: TGCGCCAGCAGCTTCCGTGGGGACAGGAACACTGAAGCTTTCTTT.

This clonotype was detected only a few times. The chain uses TRBV21-1 and TRBJ2-1; whether TRBD2, the table's D call, matches the DNA was not checked. TRBV21-1 is a pseudogene locus. The CDR3 extends over 17 amino acids. CDR3 sequence reads: CASSKKIGPDSYNEQFF. The CDR3 DNA reads TGTGCCAGCAGCAAAAAAATTGGCCCAGATTCCTACAATGAGCAGTTCTTC.

V usage is TRBV27 and J usage is TRBJ2-7; TRBD2 is a possible D gene (5 bases). CDR3 length: 16 residues. V gave up 0 bases and J gave up 3 bases, with 15 bases separating them. Germline CDR1 and CDR2: MNHEY and SMNVEV (reference sequence). CDR3 region: CASSLSWRHSSYEQYF. Written as DNA, the CDR3 is TGTGCCAGCAGTTTATCTTGGAGGCACTCTAGCTACGAGCAGTACTTC.

V usage is TRBV6-5 and J usage is TRBJ1-2; D gene ambiguous. The CDR3 is made up of 15 amino acids. Trimming took 4 bases from V and 0 from J, leaving 12 bases between them. Germline V gene sequence: CDR1 MNHEY, CDR2 SVGAGI. CDR3 sequence: CASSSLPIANYGYTF. For the CDR3, the DNA is TGTGCCAGCAGTTCCCTACCTATCGCTAACTATGGCTACACCTTC.

The chain joins TRBV4-1 to TRBJ2-3, with 10 bases lining up with TRBD2. CDR3 length equals 20 residues. CDR1 is MGHRA, CDR2 YSYEKL, per germline. V trimming: 4 bases; J trimming: 0 bases; junction bases outside the gene matches: 16. The CDR3 here is CASSPAVPSSGGGSTDTQYF. CDR3 sequence (DNA): TGCGCCAGCAGCCCTGCGGTCCCCTCTAGCGGGGGAGGTAGCACAGATACGCAGTATTTT.

This chain connects TRBV28 to TRBJ2-3; D is undetermined. The CDR3 length is 12 residues. V lost 4 bases to trimming and J lost 6 bases, with 8 bases between them. CDR1 is MDHEN and CDR2 is SYDVKM in the germline V gene. The CDR3 sequence is CASSSDPDTQYF. The CDR3 nucleotides read TGTGCCAGCAGTTCGGACCCGGATACGCAGTATTTT. Full variable domain (outside the CDR3, taken from reference TRBV28 and TRBJ2-3): DVKVTQSSRYLVKRTGEKVFLECVQDMDHENMFWYRQDPGLGLRLIYFSYDVKMKEKGDIPEGYSVSREKKERFSLILESASTNQTSMYLCASSSDPDTQYFGPGTRLTVL.

The chain combines TRBV7-2 with TRBJ2-3; 12 bases map to TRBD2. Germline CDR1 SGHTA, CDR2 FQGNSA. J lost 5 bases, V lost 0 bases, and 6 bases had no gene match. This CDR3 comprises 17 residues. CDR3 sequence: CASSLASMTSGRDTQYF. The CDR3 DNA reads as TGTGCCAGCAGCTTAGCCTCCATGACTAGCGGGAGAGATACGCAGTATTTT.

This chain uses TRBV6-5 with TRBJ1-1; tentatively, D is TRBD1 (5 bases). Looked up from germline, CDR1 is MNHEY and CDR2 is SVGAGI. The ends were cut back, 0 bases at V and 5 bases at J, with 16 bases in the middle. The CDR3 is 16 amino acids. The DNA for the CDR3 is TGTGCCAGCAGTTACTCGGGGGGAGCTGTGTGGACTGAAGCTTTCTTT. Protein: CASSYSGGAVWTEAFF.

This clonotype was picked up a small number of times. The rearrangement links TRBV7-9 to TRBJ2-1; TRBD2 might be the D (5 bases). The CDR3 contains 14 residues. From germline, CDR1 is SEHNR and CDR2 FQNEAQ (reference sequence). Trimming stripped 10 bases from V and 0 bases from J, with 13 bases between. In nucleotides, the CDR3 is TGTGCCACCATTAAGGCGGGCTCCTACAATGAGCAGTTCTTC. The encoded protein is CATIKAGSYNEQFF.

This chain joins TRBV12-3 or TRBV12-4 and TRBJ1-1; a possible D gene is TRBD1 (6 bases). The V end was cut by 1 base, the J end by 5 bases, with 11 bases between. This CDR3 has 14 residues. The CDR3: CASSLGGAWTEAFF. The CDR3 coding sequence is TGTGCCAGCAGTTTAGGGGGGGCGTGGACTGAAGCTTTCTTT.

The DNA of the CDR3 is TGTGCCAGCAGCGCCCACCAGGGTTACAATGAGCAGTTCTTC. It codes for CASSAHQGYNEQFF. V usage is TRBV7-2 and J usage is TRBJ2-1; D perhaps matches TRBD1 (5 bases). The CDR3 has 14 residues. Per germline, CDR1 SGHTA and CDR2 FQGNSA. The V gene lost 5 bases and the J gene lost 4 bases, with 12 bases spanning the gap.

This clonotype came up a few times. The rearrangement links TRBV20-1 to TRBJ1-2, with D possibly TRBD1 on 5 matching bases. The CDR3 is 17 amino acids. Germline V gene sequence: CDR1 DFQATT, CDR2 SNEGSKA (reference sequence). Trimming took off 1 base at V and 0 bases at J, with 18 bases between the two ends. The DNA of the CDR3 is TGCAGTGCTAGAGGGGGCCAATATTCCCCAGCTAACTATGGCTACACCTTC. It translates to CSARGGQYSPANYGYTF.

This clonotype was seen more than once but under ten times. The rearrangement links TRBV5-1 to TRBJ2-5, with TRBD2 identical over 12 bases. The CDR3 length is 16 residues. Looked up from germline, CDR1 is SGHRS and CDR2 is YFSETQ. V shed 2 bases, J shed 7 bases, and the junction held 9 bases outside the gene matches. CDR3 region: CASSFPSGGASGTQYF. CDR3 coding DNA: TGCGCCAGCAGCTTCCCTAGCGGGGGGGCATCCGGGACCCAGTACTTC.

This clonotype was observed many times. CDR3 sequence (DNA): TGTGCCAGCAGCCCACCGGGGGGCCCCTACAATGAGCAGTTCTTC. Protein: CASSPPGGPYNEQFF. The V gene is TRBV11-1, the J gene TRBJ2-1, with D possibly being TRBD2 (7 bases). CDR3 length: 15 residues. Germline CDR1 SGHAT, CDR2 FQDESV (reference sequence). Trimming removed 5 bases at V and 2 bases at J, with 13 bases between.